These 8 T cell receptor beta chains were sequenced from one sample in a study of CD8+ T cells in alopecia areata. The authors extracted RNA and reverse transcribed it into cDNA as the sequencing template. Data came from immunoSEQ multiplex PCR; TCRdb stores just in-frame clones and leaves some out. The table lists more than 95,000 clones, around 63% of them singletons. Specified treatment: oral pan-JAK inhibitor, 5-10 mg twice daily. Material: CD4+ T cells sorted from blood, obtained at week 4, from a patient treated with tofacitinib. All receptors come from a human donor with alopecia areata.

The V gene is TRBV2, the J gene TRBJ2-7; TRBD1 might be the D (6 bases). This CDR3 region has 12 residues. The V gene lost 6 bases and the J gene lost 1 base, with 7 bases spanning the gap. Germline CDR1 reads SNHLY; CDR2 reads FYNNEI. The CDR3 DNA is TGTGCCAGCAGGGACAGTTCCTACGAGCAGTACTTC. Amino acid sequence: CASRDSSYEQYF. Full variable domain (remainder filled in from reference TRBV2 and TRBJ2-7): EPEVTQTPSHQVTQMGQEVILRCVPISNHLYFYWYRQILGQKVEFLVSFYNNEISEKSEIFDDQFSVERPDGSNFTLKIRSTKLEDSAMYFCASRDSSYEQYFGPGTRLTVT.

The genes are TRBV20-1 and TRBJ2-3; no clear D. Trimming left V 7 bases short and J 2 bases short, with 1 base between. Germline values: CDR1 DFQATT, CDR2 SNEGSKA (reference sequence). The CDR3 is 9 residues long. The CDR3 nucleotides are TGCAGTGTCACAGATACGCAGTATTTT. The encoded protein is CSVTDTQYF.

The V gene is TRBV2, the J gene TRBJ2-5; weak D call: TRBD1 (5 bases). CDR3 length: 11 amino acids. The V end was cut by 6 bases, the J end by 3 bases, with 5 bases between. Germline CDR1 SNHLY, CDR2 FYNNEI. In DNA form, the CDR3 reads TGTGCCAGCAGCAGGGAAGAGACCCAGTACTTC. Amino acids: CASSREETQYF.

The chain is built from TRBV5-1 and TRBJ2-5; tentatively, D is TRBD1 (6 bases). The V and J ends lost 4 bases and 5 bases respectively, with 9 bases between them. CDR3 length equals 12 residues. Germline V CDR1 and CDR2: SGHRS, YFSETQ. CDR3: CASSQDSETQYF. As DNA, the CDR3 is TGCGCCAGCAGCCAGGACAGTGAGACCCAGTACTTC.

The rearrangement uses TRBV29-1 and TRBJ1-2, with no clear D. This CDR3 is built from 13 residues. Germline V gene sequence: CDR1 SQVTM, CDR2 ANQGSEA. The V end lost 6 bases, the J end lost 1 base, and 12 bases lay between the germline ends. CDR3 in amino acids: CSVYRHGNYGYTF. The CDR3 coding sequence is TGCAGCGTCTACCGACACGGTAACTATGGCTACACCTTC.

V usage is TRBV27 and J usage is TRBJ2-2; no clear D gene. Trimming took 5 bases from V and 4 from J, leaving 17 bases between them. From germline, CDR1 is MNHEY and CDR2 SMNVEV (reference sequence). This CDR3 spans 16 amino acids. The CDR3: CASSPRSRVGTGELFF. In nucleotides, the CDR3 is TGTGCCAGCAGTCCGCGATCCCGCGTTGGCACCGGGGAGCTGTTTTTT.

The chain links TRBV27 to TRBJ1-4; weak D call: TRBD1 (6 bases). Per germline, CDR1 MNHEY and CDR2 SMNVEV (reference sequence). The CDR3 consists of 15 residues. Trimming shortened V by 4 bases and J by 6 bases, and 15 bases separated the two germline ends. In nucleotides, the CDR3 is TGTGCCAGCAGTTCACTAGGGGGAGGGGATGAAAAACTGTTTTTT. It yields the protein CASSSLGGGDEKLFF.

J is TRBJ2-3 and V is TRBV27, with 12 bases matching TRBD2. Germline V gives CDR1 MNHEY, CDR2 SMNVEV (reference sequence). The CDR3 is made up of 15 amino acids. V lost 5 bases and J lost 4; bases outside the gene matches: 4. The CDR3 nucleotides read TGTGCCAGCAGTGCTAGCGGGAGGGCCTCAGATACGCAGTATTTT. It yields the protein CASSASGRASDTQYF.